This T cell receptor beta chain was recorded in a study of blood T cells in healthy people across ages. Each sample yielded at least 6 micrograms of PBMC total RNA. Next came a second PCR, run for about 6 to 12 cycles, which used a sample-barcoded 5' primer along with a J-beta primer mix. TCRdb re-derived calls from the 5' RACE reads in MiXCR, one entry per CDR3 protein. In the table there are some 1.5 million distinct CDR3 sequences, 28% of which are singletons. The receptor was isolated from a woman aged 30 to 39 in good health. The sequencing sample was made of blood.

The CDR3 bases are TGTGCCAGCAGCCAAGACCCAGCCTATGGGCAGTACTTC. This gives the protein CASSQDPAYGQYF. This chain connects TRBV3-1 to TRBJ2-7, with D unresolved. In germline, CDR1 is LGHDT, CDR2 YNNKEL (reference sequence). This CDR3 is built from 13 residues. The V end was cut by 0 bases, the J end by 9 bases, with 12 bases between.